The 10 T cell receptor beta chains below come from one sample, sequenced in a study of cytomegalovirus exposure and HLA in healthy donors. The PCR had 60 Vbeta and 13 Jbeta primers. Sequencing was performed with immunoSEQ multiplex PCR; in TCRdb, only in-frame clones are kept and a portion is missing. This sample has around 100,000 clones, with roughly three quarters found just once. Sample: PBMCs. The origin of the receptors is a female donor in good health and CMV-seropositive.

This clone was counted only a few times. V and J are TRBV6-4 and TRBJ1-1; 7 nucleotides align to TRBD1. J was trimmed by 5 bases and V by 1 base; bases with no gene match: 4. CDR1 is MRHNA and CDR2 is SNTAGT in the germline V gene. The CDR3 spans 14 residues. The DNA for the CDR3 is TGTGCCAGCAGTGACTGGGCAGGGGGTACTGAAGCTTTCTTT. As protein: CASSDWAGGTEAFF.

In its sample, this clone was seen a few times. The rearrangement uses TRBV7-2 and TRBJ1-6; 11 bases are a match to TRBD1. V lost 1 base, J lost 6 bases, and 2 bases stayed unmatched. The CDR3 runs 16 residues. From germline, CDR1 is SGHTA and CDR2 FQGNSA. The CDR3 spells CASSLVGTGGNSPLHF. Here the CDR3 DNA reads TGTGCCAGCAGCTTAGTAGGGACAGGGGGTAATTCACCCCTCCACTTT.

To note about this clone: The germline gene is not matched at one end of the junction; a read error may be the cause. The chain recombines TRBV29-1 with TRBJ2-2; 10 positions agree with TRBD1. Per the germline V gene, CDR1 is SQVTM and CDR2 is ANQGSEA. This CDR3 contains 17 residues. As DNA, the CDR3 is TGCAGCGTTGGTGCCCGGGGGACAGGGGCCAACACCGGGGAGCTGCTTTTT. Encoded protein: CSVGARGTGANTGELLF.

This rearrangement joins TRBV7-2 to TRBJ2-1; TRBD2 aligns across 8 bases. The CDR3 has 15 amino acids. Trimming removed 3 bases from V and 4 bases from J; junction bases left unmatched: 5. The germline CDR1 and CDR2 sequences are SGHTA and FQGNSA. CDR3 region: CASSLIRGGYNEQFF. Written as DNA, the CDR3 is TGTGCCAGCAGCTTGATACGGGGGGGGTACAATGAGCAGTTCTTC.

This clone appeared a few times. At one boundary the junction diverges from the germline segment, which might be a read error. The J gene is TRBJ2-4, the V gene TRBV7-9; 10 bases fit TRBD2. There are 15 residues in the CDR3. CDR1 is SEHNR and CDR2 is FQNEAQ in the germline V gene (reference sequence). The CDR3 spells CSSSLAGGGKNIQYF. The CDR3 DNA is TGTTCCAGCAGCTTAGCGGGGGGAGGCAAAAACATTCAGTACTTC.

V and J are TRBV6-5 and TRBJ2-1; 13 bases line up with TRBD2. The J segment lost 6 bases and the V segment lost 2 bases, leaving 4 bases of the junction unmatched. CDR1 and CDR2 (germline): MNHEY, SVGAGI. The CDR3 covers 16 residues. The CDR3: CASSYVGLAGANEQFF. The DNA for the CDR3 is TGTGCCAGCAGTTACGTAGGACTAGCGGGGGCCAATGAGCAGTTCTTC.

This chain connects TRBV19 to TRBJ2-1, with TRBD2 matching 9 bases. The J segment lost 7 bases and the V segment lost 8 bases, leaving 9 bases of the junction unmatched. CDR1 and CDR2 (germline): LNHDA, SQIVND (reference sequence). This CDR3 comprises 14 residues. The CDR3 spells CASRSGGSGNEQFF. In nucleotides, the CDR3 is TGTGCCAGTCGTAGCGGGGGTAGCGGAAATGAGCAGTTCTTC.

V is TRBV5-1 and J is TRBJ1-2; 9 bases match TRBD1. The germline V gene has CDR1 SGHRS and CDR2 YFSETQ. The J segment lost 6 bases and the V segment lost 4 bases, leaving 13 bases of the junction unmatched. The CDR3 spans 16 residues. The DNA for the CDR3 is TGCGCCAGCAGCCCCGAATGGGGACAGGGAAGGGATGGCTACACCTTC. Protein product: CASSPEWGQGRDGYTF. Full variable domain (remainder filled in from reference TRBV5-1 and TRBJ1-2): KAGVTQTPRYLIKTRGQQVTLSCSPISGHRSVSWYQQTPGQGLQFLFEYFSETQRNKGNFPGRFSGRQFSNSRSEMNVSTLELGDSALYLCASSPEWGQGRDGYTFGSGTRLTVV.

This chain uses TRBV11-2 with TRBJ2-1, with D hard to call. The CDR3 loop spans 14 amino acids. From germline, CDR1 is SGHAT and CDR2 FQNNGV. The V end lost 3 bases, the J end lost 2 bases, and 8 bases lay between the germline ends. CDR3 coding DNA: TGTGCCAGCAGCTTGGGCCGTACCTACAATGAGCAGTTCTTC. It is translated as CASSLGRTYNEQFF.

The V and J genes are TRBV14 and TRBJ1-1; D may be TRBD1 (6 bases). The CDR3 totals 16 residues. Per germline, CDR1 SGHDN and CDR2 FVKESK. V lost 4 bases to trimming and J lost 1 base, with 16 bases between them. In nucleotides, the CDR3 is TGTGCCAGCAGCCTCCTAGGTCAGGGGAAGAACACTGAAGCTTTCTTT. Amino acid sequence: CASSLLGQGKNTEAFF.